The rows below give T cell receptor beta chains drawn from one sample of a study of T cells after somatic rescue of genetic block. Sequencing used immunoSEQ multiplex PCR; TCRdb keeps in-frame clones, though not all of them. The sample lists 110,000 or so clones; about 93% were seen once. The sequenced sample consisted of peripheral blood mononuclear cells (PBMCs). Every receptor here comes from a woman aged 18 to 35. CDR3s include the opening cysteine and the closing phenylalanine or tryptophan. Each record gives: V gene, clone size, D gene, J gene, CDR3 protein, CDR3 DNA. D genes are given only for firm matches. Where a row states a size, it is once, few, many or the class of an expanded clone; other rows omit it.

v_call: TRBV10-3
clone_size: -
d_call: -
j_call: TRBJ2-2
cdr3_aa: CAIRLRQDTGELFF
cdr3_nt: TGTGCCATCAGGCTGAGACAGGATACCGGGGAGCTGTTTTTT

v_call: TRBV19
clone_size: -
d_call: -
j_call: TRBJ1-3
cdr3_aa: CATRTELGGNTIYF
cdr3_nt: TGTGCCACCCGGACGGAACTCGGAGGAAACACCATATATTTT

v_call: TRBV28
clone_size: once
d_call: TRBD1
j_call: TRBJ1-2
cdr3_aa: CASSPPGQGSGYTF
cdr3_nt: TGTGCCAGCAGTCCACCGGGACAGGGTTCTGGCTACACCTTC

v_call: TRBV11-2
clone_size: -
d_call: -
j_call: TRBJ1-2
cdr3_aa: CASSLGGTGWGNYGYTF
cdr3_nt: TGTGCCAGCAGCTTAGGTGGGACGGGATGGGGTAACTATGGCTACACCTTC

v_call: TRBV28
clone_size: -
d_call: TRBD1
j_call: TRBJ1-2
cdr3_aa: CASSLGTGVNYGYTF
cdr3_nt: TGTGCCAGCAGTTTGGGGACAGGGGTTAACTATGGCTACACCTTC

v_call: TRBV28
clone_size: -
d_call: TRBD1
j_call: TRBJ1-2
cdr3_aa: CASSSPRQGLANYGYTF
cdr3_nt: TGTGCCAGCAGCTCCCCACGACAGGGTTTAGCTAACTATGGCTACACCTTC

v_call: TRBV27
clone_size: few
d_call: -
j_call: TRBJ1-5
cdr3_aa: CASRDGKYSNQPQHF
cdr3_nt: TGTGCCAGCCGGGACGGAAAATATAGCAATCAGCCCCAGCATTTT

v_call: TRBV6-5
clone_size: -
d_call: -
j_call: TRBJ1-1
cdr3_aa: CASSPRPVGSEAFF
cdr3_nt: TGTGCCAGCAGTCCCCGGCCGGTTGGTTCTGAAGCTTTCTTT

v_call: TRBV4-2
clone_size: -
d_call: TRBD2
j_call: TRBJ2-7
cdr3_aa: CASSQGDGGYEQYF
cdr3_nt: TGTGCCAGCAGCCAAGGGGACGGGGGGTACGAGCAGTACTTC

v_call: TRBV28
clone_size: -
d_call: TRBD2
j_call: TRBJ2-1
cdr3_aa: CASSPSGGVSEQFF
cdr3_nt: TGTGCCAGCAGCCCTAGCGGGGGGGTCAGTGAGCAGTTCTTC

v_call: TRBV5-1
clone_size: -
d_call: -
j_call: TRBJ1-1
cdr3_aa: CASSLEEDTEAFF
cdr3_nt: TGCGCCAGCAGCTTAGAGGAGGACACTGAAGCTTTCTTT